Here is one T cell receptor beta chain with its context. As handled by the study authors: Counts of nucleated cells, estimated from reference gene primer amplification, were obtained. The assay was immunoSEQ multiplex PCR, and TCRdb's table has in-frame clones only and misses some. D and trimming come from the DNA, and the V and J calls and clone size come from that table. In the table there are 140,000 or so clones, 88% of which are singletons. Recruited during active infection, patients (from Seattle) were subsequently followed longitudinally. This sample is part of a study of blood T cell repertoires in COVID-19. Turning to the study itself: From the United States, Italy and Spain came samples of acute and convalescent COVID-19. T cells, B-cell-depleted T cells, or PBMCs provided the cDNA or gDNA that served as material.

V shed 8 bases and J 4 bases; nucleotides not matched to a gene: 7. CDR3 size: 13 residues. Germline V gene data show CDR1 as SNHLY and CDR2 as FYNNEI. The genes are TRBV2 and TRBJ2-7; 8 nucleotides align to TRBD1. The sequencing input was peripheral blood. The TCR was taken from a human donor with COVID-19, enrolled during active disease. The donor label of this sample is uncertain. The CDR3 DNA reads TGTGCCAGCCGGTATGACAGGGGATACGAGCAGTACTTC. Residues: CASRYDRGYEQYF.